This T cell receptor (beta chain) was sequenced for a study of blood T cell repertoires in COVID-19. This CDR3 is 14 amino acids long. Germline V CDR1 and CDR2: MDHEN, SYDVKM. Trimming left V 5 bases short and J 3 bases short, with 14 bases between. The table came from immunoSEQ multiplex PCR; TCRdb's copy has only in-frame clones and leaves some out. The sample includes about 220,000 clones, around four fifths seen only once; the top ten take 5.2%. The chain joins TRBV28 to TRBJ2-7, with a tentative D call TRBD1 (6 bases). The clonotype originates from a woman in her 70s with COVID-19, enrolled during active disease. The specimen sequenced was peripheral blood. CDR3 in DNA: TGTGCCAGCAGTACACCAGACAGGCTCTACGAGCAGTACTTC. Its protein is CASSTPDRLYEQYF.